Listed below are T cell receptor beta chains from one sample, sequenced in a study of shared clonotypes between healthy human individuals. Using immunoSEQ multiplex PCR, the repertoire was profiled, and TCRdb retains in-frame clones only, with some absent. The repertoire holds around 2,000,000 clones, with approximately 95% as singletons. Sequenced input: naive CD4+ T cells sorted from blood. These receptors all stem from a man younger than 30 in good health. Each CDR3 is given with its conserved first and last residue. D genes are given only for firm matches. Expanded clones get a size class; other rows say once, few or many, or leave the size out.

>TRBD2|15|TRBJ2-1|TRBV6-1|once
CASSELAAMGDEQFF
TGTGCCAGCAGTGAACTAGCGGCCATGGGCGATGAGCAGTTCTTC
>TRBD2|15|TRBJ2-3|TRBV18|.
CASSPSGRPTDTQYF
TGTGCCAGCTCACCATCCGGGAGGCCCACAGATACGCAGTATTTT
>.|15|TRBJ2-5|TRBV6-6|.
CASSYSWAGQETQYF
TGTGCCAGCAGTTACTCTTGGGCGGGCCAAGAGACCCAGTACTTC
>.|13|TRBJ2-7|TRBV5-1|.
CASSLTGNYEQYF
TGCGCCAGCAGCTTGACAGGAAACTACGAGCAGTACTTC
>.|11|TRBJ1-2|TRBV30|once
CAWSLIGGYTF
TGTGCCTGGAGCCTTATTGGAGGCTACACCTTC
>TRBD1|15|TRBJ2-7|TRBV2|.
CASSRDRVSHYEQYF
TGTGCCAGCAGCCGGGACAGGGTATCCCACTACGAGCAGTACTTC
>.|16|TRBJ2-7|TRBV5-1|.
CASSLVSGATFYEQYF
TGCGCCAGCAGCTTGGTATCAGGGGCCACCTTCTACGAGCAGTACTTC
>.|15|TRBJ1-6|TRBV4-1|once
CASSQQTVYNSPLHF
TGCGCCAGCAGCCAGCAGACAGTCTATAATTCACCCCTCCACTTT
>TRBD2|13|TRBJ2-7|TRBV6-1|.
CASQLALSYEQYF
TGTGCCAGCCAACTAGCGCTATCCTACGAGCAGTACTTC
>TRBD1|15|TRBJ2-1|TRBV7-2|.
CASSPPGQGRHEQFF
TGTGCCAGCAGCCCCCCGGGACAGGGAAGGCATGAGCAGTTCTTC
>.|14|TRBJ1-1|TRBV7-2|.
CASSFHSGVPGAFF
.
>.|14|TRBJ1-5|TRBV4-1|.
CASDNRVSNQPQHF
TGCGCCAGCGATAACAGGGTTAGCAATCAGCCCCAGCATTTT
>.|15|TRBJ1-2|TRBV19|.
CASSSQSPPTSGYTF
TGTGCCAGTAGTTCTCAGAGTCCACCTACCTCTGGCTACACCTTC
>.|16|TRBJ1-1|TRBV5-5|.
CASSLNGMFDLVEAFF
TGTGCCAGCAGCTTGAACGGGATGTTTGATTTGGTTGAAGCTTTCTTT
>.|13|TRBJ2-7|TRBV7-2|.
CASSYWTDYEQYF
TGTGCCAGCAGCTATTGGACAGACTACGAGCAGTACTTC
>.|17|TRBJ1-4|TRBV27|.
CASSPRSGFMTNEKLFF
TGTGCCAGCAGTCCCCGATCAGGGTTTATGACTAATGAAAAACTGTTTTTT
>.|13|TRBJ1-2|TRBV7-2|.
CASSSRGEYGYTF
TGTGCCAGCAGCTCCAGGGGAGAATATGGCTACACCTTC
>.|17|TRBJ2-1|TRBV5-1|.
CASSLASGAPSYNEQFF
TGCGCCAGCAGCTTGGCCTCAGGTGCACCCTCCTACAATGAGCAGTTCTTC
>TRBD1|15|TRBJ2-1|TRBV5-6|.
CASSPGTGIYNEQFF
TGTGCCAGCAGCCCAGGGACAGGGATCTACAATGAGCAGTTCTTC
>TRBD2|14|TRBJ2-2|TRBV5-4|.
CASSSGLDGGELFF
TGTGCCAGCAGCTCAGGACTAGATGGCGGGGAGCTGTTTTTT
>.|14|TRBJ2-7|TRBV5-1|.
CASSLAAGTYEQYF
TGCGCCAGCAGCTTGGCTGCAGGGACCTACGAGCAGTACTTC
>.|15|TRBJ2-7|TRBV27|.
CASSLRLQGGYEQYF
TGTGCCAGCAGTTTACGGCTTCAGGGGGGCTACGAGCAGTACTTC
>.|14|TRBJ2-7|TRBV10-2|.
CAIRVQGGIREQYF
TGCGCCATAAGGGTCCAGGGAGGAATACGCGAGCAGTACTTC
>.|15|TRBJ1-6|TRBV4-3|.
CASSTGTENNSPLHF
TGCGCCAGCAGTACGGGGACGGAAAATAATTCACCCCTCCACTTT
>.|12|TRBJ2-3|TRBV6-1|.
CASTRLGGTQYF
TGTGCCAGCACCCGTCTAGGGGGTACGCAGTATTTT
>TRBD2|15|TRBJ2-3|TRBV30|once
CAWSPLSGRADTQYF
TGTGCCTGGAGTCCCCTTAGCGGGAGAGCAGATACGCAGTATTTT
>.|11|TRBJ2-3|TRBV20-1|.
CSVRGADTQYF
TGCAGTGTCAGAGGGGCAGATACGCAGTATTTT
>.|14|TRBJ2-7|TRBV28|.
CASRGHINSYEQYF
TGTGCCAGCAGGGGACACATCAACTCCTACGAGCAGTACTTC
>TRBD1|15|TRBJ2-7|TRBV5-1|.
CASSLGQGWTYEQYF
TGCGCCAGCAGCTTGGGACAGGGATGGACCTACGAGCAGTACTTC
>.|13|TRBJ1-2|TRBV5-4|once
CASSLGQNYGYTF
TGTGCCAGCAGCTTAGGGCAGAACTATGGCTACACCTTC
>.|12|TRBJ1-5|TRBV2|few
CASSADNQPQHF
TGTGCCAGCAGTGCCGATAATCAGCCCCAGCATTTT
>TRBD1|12|TRBJ2-7|TRBV7-7|.
CARGTGDYEQYF
TGTGCTAGGGGGACAGGGGACTACGAGCAGTACTTC
>.|15|TRBJ2-3|TRBV4-3|.
CASSVAEGGTDTQYF
TGCGCCAGCAGCGTCGCGGAGGGGGGCACAGATACGCAGTATTTT
>.|14|TRBJ2-3|TRBV19|.
CASSATRSTDTQYF
TGTGCCAGTAGTGCAACACGGAGCACAGATACGCAGTATTTT
>TRBD1|15|TRBJ1-4|TRBV6-5|.
CASSYSGNRGEKLFF
TGTGCCAGCAGTTACTCCGGGAACAGGGGAGAAAAACTGTTTTTT
>.|11|TRBJ2-7|TRBV5-1|once
CASKVDYEQYF
TGCGCCAGCAAAGTGGACTACGAGCAGTACTTC
>.|12|TRBJ2-7|TRBV2|.
CASSGRVYEQYF
TGTGCCAGCAGTGGAAGGGTCTACGAGCAGTACTTC
>TRBD1|15|TRBJ1-3|TRBV25-1|.
CASSEAGQAGNTIYF
TGTGCCAGCAGTGAGGCCGGACAGGCCGGAAACACCATATATTTT
>.|14|TRBJ1-4|TRBV19|.
CASTLRDGREKLFF
TGTGCCAGTACCCTCCGGGACGGGAGGGAAAAACTGTTTTTT
>TRBD1|14|TRBJ1-1|TRBV29-1|.
CSVEGQGRNTEAFF
TGCAGCGTTGAAGGACAGGGGAGGAACACTGAAGCTTTCTTT
>.|14|TRBJ1-1|TRBV18|.
CASSPAGLGTEAFF
TGTGCCAGCTCACCCGCAGGGTTGGGCACTGAAGCTTTCTTT
>TRBD1|18|TRBJ2-5|TRBV11-3|.
CASSLARWGQGEQETQYF
TGTGCCAGCAGCTTAGCTCGATGGGGACAGGGTGAACAAGAGACCCAGTACTTC
>.|10|TRBJ1-1|TRBV6-1|.
CASRRTEAFF
TGTGCCAGCAGGAGGACTGAAGCTTTCTTT
>TRBD2|16|TRBJ2-5|TRBV10-3|.
CAISESGTSGQETQYF
TGTGCCATCAGTGAGTCGGGGACTAGCGGCCAAGAGACCCAGTACTTC
>TRBD1|15|TRBJ2-7|TRBV7-2|.
CASSPGTVSSYEQYF
TGTGCCAGCAGCCCCGGGACAGTGAGCTCCTACGAGCAGTACTTC
>TRBD2|15|TRBJ2-7|TRBV9|once
CASSVGAGVAYEQYF
TGTGCCAGCAGCGTAGGAGCGGGGGTCGCCTACGAGCAGTACTTC
>.|14|TRBJ1-1|TRBV6-1|.
CASNLPDSNTEAFF
TGTGCCAGCAATTTACCGGACTCGAACACTGAAGCTTTCTTT
>.|15|TRBJ1-2|TRBV7-2|.
CASSPGPGWNYGYTF
TGTGCCAGCAGCCCGGGCCCAGGCTGGAACTATGGCTACACCTTC
>TRBD2|16|TRBJ2-1|TRBV27|.
CASSLYLTSGSWEQFF
TGTGCCAGCAGTTTATACCTGACTAGCGGGAGTTGGGAGCAGTTCTTC
>.|14|TRBJ2-3|TRBV7-2|.
CASSPARSTDTQYF
TGTGCCAGCAGCCCGGCCCGGTCCACAGATACGCAGTATTTT
>.|13|TRBJ2-7|TRBV4-1|.
CASSQVPSYEQYF
TGCGCCAGCAGCCAGGTCCCCTCCTACGAGCAGTACTTC
>TRBD1|13|TRBJ2-1|TRBV5-4|.
CASSFSQQGEQFF
TGTGCCAGCAGCTTCTCGCAACAGGGGGAGCAGTTCTTC
>TRBD2|16|TRBJ2-3|TRBV6-1|.
CASSEALAGSTDTQYF
TGTGCCAGCAGTGAAGCGCTAGCGGGATCCACAGATACGCAGTATTTT
>TRBD1|13|TRBJ1-4|TRBV25-1|.
CASGQGPWEKLFF
TGTGCCAGCGGACAGGGGCCGTGGGAAAAACTGTTTTTT
>TRBD2|16|TRBJ2-3|TRBV6-6|.
CASSYVAGGRTDTQYF
TGTGCCAGCAGTTACGTGGCGGGGGGGCGGACGGATACGCAGTATTTT